A single sample gave rise to the 21 T cell receptor beta chains below, sequenced in a study of CD8 T cells in Susac syndrome. The authors reverse transcribed about 0.5 to 1 ug RNA with random hexamers. TCRdb reanalysed the immunoSEQ multiplex PCR reads using MiXCR and keeps one entry per CDR3 protein. Of roughly 200,000 distinct CDR3 sequences in the sample, about 95% were seen once. Sequenced sample: CD4+ T cells from PBMCs. Receptors originate from a human donor in good health.

V is TRBV29-1 and J is TRBJ2-1, with 8 bases matching TRBD2. The CDR3 spans 12 residues. V was pared by 3 bases and J by 6 bases, with 1 base of the junction left unmatched. Germline CDR1 reads SQVTM; CDR2 reads ANQGSEA. CDR3 sequence: CSVDRGGNEQFF. The CDR3 DNA reads TGCAGCGTTGATCGGGGGGGCAATGAGCAGTTCTTC.

The chain couples TRBV12-3 or TRBV12-4 to TRBJ2-2; TRBD2 matches at 14 bases. Losses at the gene ends were 6 bases for V and 4 bases for J; bases not matched to a gene: 1. This CDR3 is built from 15 residues. The CDR3 region is CASRGLAGGTGELFF. The CDR3 coding sequence is TGTGCCAGCAGAGGACTAGCGGGGGGCACCGGGGAGCTGTTTTTT.

Here the CDR3 reads CSTTGDRDNYGYTF. The CDR3 DNA reads TGCAGCACGACAGGGGACAGGGATAACTATGGCTACACCTTC. V usage is TRBV20-1 and J usage is TRBJ1-2; 9 bases align to TRBD1. In germline, CDR1 is DFQATT, CDR2 SNEGSKA (reference sequence). This CDR3 spans 14 amino acids.

The J gene is TRBJ2-1, the V gene TRBV20-1; 10 nucleotides align to TRBD2. The CDR3 has 15 amino acids. With 6 bases clipped from V and 2 bases from J, the junction kept 7 bases outside the gene matches. Germline CDR1 and CDR2: DFQATT and SNEGSKA (reference sequence). CDR3 coding DNA: TGCAGTGCCACTGCTAGCGGGAGAACCTACAATGAGCAGTTCTTC. Amino acids: CSATASGRTYNEQFF.

V gene TRBV6-5 combines with J gene TRBJ2-6; 7 nucleotides line up with TRBD2. The V and J ends lost 3 bases and 3 bases, in that order; junction bases with no gene match: 5. The CDR3 runs to 16 residues. CDR1 is MNHEY and CDR2 is SVGAGI in the germline V gene. The CDR3 region has the DNA TGTGCCAGCAGTTATCTCCGGGGGGTTGGGGCCAACGTCCTGACTTTC. Protein product: CASSYLRGVGANVLTF.

Remarks on this clonotype: The junction departs from the called germline gene at one end, perhaps through a read error. The rearrangement links TRBV6-6 to TRBJ2-5, with a tentative D call TRBD2 (5 bases). The CDR3 consists of 13 residues. The germline V gene has CDR1 MNHNY and CDR2 SVGAGI (reference sequence). This CDR3 reads CASSYPNGENQYF. CDR3 bases: TGTGCCAGCAGTTACCCCAATGGGGAGAACCAGTACTTC.

V gene TRBV10-3 combines with J gene TRBJ2-1, with unresolved D. The CDR3 is made up of 11 amino acids. The V end lost 6 bases, the J end lost 6 bases, and 6 bases lay between the germline ends. CDR1 and CDR2 (germline): ENHRY, SYGVKD. This CDR3 is CAIRSANEQFF. CDR3 nucleotides: TGTGCCATCAGGTCGGCCAATGAGCAGTTCTTC.

The chain employs TRBV9 and TRBJ1-5; the match to TRBD1 covers 9 bases. The CDR3 length is 15 residues. Germline V CDR1 and CDR2: SGDLS, YYNGEE. V shed 4 bases, J shed 6 bases, and the junction held 8 bases outside the gene matches. The CDR3 DNA sequence: TGTGCCAGCAGCACACAGGGGGCGCGAGGTCAGCCCCAGCATTTT. It yields the protein CASSTQGARGQPQHF. The full variable domain, in which reference TRBV9 and TRBJ1-5 provide the parts outside the CDR3, is DSGVTQTPKHLITATGQRVTLRCSPRSGDLSVYWYQQSLDQGLQFLIQYYNGEERAKGNILERFSAQQFPDLHSELNLSSLELGDSALYFCASSTQGARGQPQHFGDGTRLSIL.

CDR3 protein: CASSPGAAQETQYF. The DNA for the CDR3 is TGTGCCAGCAGCCCCGGGGCAGCCCAAGAGACCCAGTACTTC. The chain employs TRBV3-1 and TRBJ2-5; D tentatively fits TRBD1 or TRBD2 (5 bases each). The CDR3 has 14 amino acids. In germline, CDR1 is LGHDT, CDR2 YNNKEL (reference sequence). The V and J ends lost 4 bases and 1 base respectively, with 10 bases between them.

The rearrangement uses TRBV20-1 and TRBJ2-1, with 7 bases lining up with TRBD2. The CDR3 length is 16 residues. Trimming cost V 0 bases and J 0 bases; bases outside gene matches: 5. The germline V gene encodes CDR1 DFQATT and CDR2 SNEGSKA (reference sequence). Here the CDR3 DNA reads TGCAGTGCTAGAGATCGGGCTAGCGGCTCCTACAATGAGCAGTTCTTC. This encodes CSARDRASGSYNEQFF.

The chain employs TRBV19 and TRBJ1-2; D is unresolved. Germline loops: CDR1 LNHDA, CDR2 SQIVND (reference sequence). The CDR3 sequence is 13 residues long. V was pared by 7 bases and J by 5 bases, with 14 bases between. The CDR3 nucleotides read TGTGCCAGTAAGGAGGTCGCTCGTTATGGCTACACCTTC. Translation: CASKEVARYGYTF.

The V gene is TRBV3-1, the J gene TRBJ2-5, with 7 bases matching TRBD2. Germline CDR1 LGHDT, CDR2 YNNKEL (reference sequence). The CDR3 totals 14 residues. V shed 3 bases and J 4 bases; nucleotides not matched to a gene: 5. The CDR3 protein is CASSQSGVAETQYF. CDR3 sequence (DNA): TGTGCCAGCAGCCAGAGCGGGGTTGCAGAGACCCAGTACTTC.

V is TRBV12-3 or TRBV12-4 and J is TRBJ2-3, with a weak D call TRBD2 (6 bases). The CDR3 contains 15 residues. Trimming took off 8 bases at V and 2 bases at J, with 17 bases between the two ends. As DNA, the CDR3 is TGTGCCAGCGCGGGCCGGGACTCGTTCACAGATACGCAGTATTTT. This encodes CASAGRDSFTDTQYF.

The DNA for the CDR3 is TGTGCCAGTAGTATCAGGGGGAATCAGCCCCAGCATTTT. This translates into CASSIRGNQPQHF. The chain has TRBV19 and TRBJ1-5; 7 bases match TRBD1. CDR3 size: 13 residues. V gave up 3 bases and J gave up 4 bases; unmatched junction bases: 0. Germline V gene data show CDR1 as LNHDA and CDR2 as SQIVND (reference sequence). Based on the CDR3 plus reference TRBV19 and TRBJ1-5, the full variable domain is DGGITQSPKYLFRKEGQNVTLSCEQNLNHDAMYWYRQDPGQGLRLIYYSQIVNDFQKGDIAEGYSVSREKKESFPLTVTSAQKNPTAFYLCASSIRGNQPQHFGDGTRLSIL.

The rearrangement links TRBV20-1 to TRBJ2-3; TRBD2 matches at 10 bases. The CDR3 consists of 13 residues. CDR1 and CDR2 from the germline V gene are DFQATT and SNEGSKA (reference sequence). Germline trimming cut 5 bases from V and 3 bases from J; bases unmatched to any gene: 2. The CDR3 bases are TGCAGTGCTCCAGCGGGAGGGACAGATACGCAGTATTTT. The encoded protein is CSAPAGGTDTQYF.

This clonotype came up once. The rearrangement uses TRBV5-1 and TRBJ2-6; D possibly corresponds to TRBD2 (6 bases). V lost 0 bases and J lost 2, with 6 bases in between. This CDR3 contains 15 residues. The germline gives CDR1 SGHRS, CDR2 YFSETQ. The CDR3 coding sequence is TGCGCCAGCAGCTTGGCGGGAGCTGGGGCCAACGTCCTGACTTTC. As protein: CASSLAGAGANVLTF.

The V call is TRBV7-9, the J call TRBJ2-2; D unresolved. The CDR3 spans 14 residues. Per germline, CDR1 SEHNR and CDR2 FQNEAQ (reference sequence). Deletions cut 5 bases from V and 8 bases from J, with 15 bases between. CDR3 in amino acids: CASSPGRVRGELFF. The CDR3, as DNA: TGTGCCAGCAGCCCCGGCCGGGTACGGGGGGAGCTGTTTTTT.

The rearrangement joins TRBV6-5 to TRBJ1-1; no definite D call. Trimming took 5 bases from V and 10 from J, leaving 14 bases between them. This CDR3 is 12 amino acids long. Germline V gene sequence: CDR1 MNHEY, CDR2 SVGAGI. The CDR3, as DNA: TGTGCCAGCAGTACGGGATTGATGGGAGCTTTCTTT. Amino acid sequence: CASSTGLMGAFF.

The chain couples TRBV18 to TRBJ1-1; a weak D match, TRBD1 (5 bases). V was clipped by 2 bases and J by 0 bases, with 10 bases between them. The CDR3 spans 15 residues. CDR1 KGHSH and CDR2 LQKENI come from the germline V gene. The CDR3 DNA sequence: TGTGCCAGCTCACCAATGACAGACATGAACACTGAAGCTTTCTTT. Amino acids: CASSPMTDMNTEAFF.

V usage is TRBV12-3 or TRBV12-4 and J usage is TRBJ1-5; D is unclear. CDR3 length equals 16 residues. V lost 0 bases, J lost 0 bases, and 9 bases lay in between. CDR3 in amino acids: CASSLALGNSNQPQHF. The CDR3 DNA follows: TGTGCCAGCAGTTTAGCGCTCGGTAATAGCAATCAGCCCCAGCATTTT.

The chain recombines TRBV6-2 or TRBV6-3 with TRBJ2-1; 13 bases agree with TRBD2. The CDR3 consists of 16 residues. The J segment lost 4 bases and the V segment lost 6 bases, leaving 6 bases of the junction unmatched. The V gene's germline CDR1 is MNHEY and CDR2 SVGEGT. CDR3 sequence reads: CASRTETSGGYNEQFF. Written as DNA, the CDR3 is TGTGCCAGCAGAACCGAGACTAGCGGGGGGTACAATGAGCAGTTCTTC.